This TCR beta chain appears in the sequencing data of a study of blood T cell repertoires in COVID-19. In the original workflow: Nucleated cell number was recorded as an estimate derived from reference gene primer amplification. Using immunoSEQ multiplex PCR, the repertoire was profiled, and TCRdb retains in-frame clones only, with some absent. The D gene and trimming were derived from the DNA, and the V and J assignments and clone size from that table. The data show 150,000 to 200,000 clones, approximately 86% seen once. V gave up 5 bases and J gave up 2 bases; unmatched junction bases: 2. The germline V gene has CDR1 MDHEN and CDR2 SYDVKM. CDR3 length equals 13 residues.

This clonotype was sampled from a woman of 80 years or more in a cohort sampled during active or convalescent COVID-19. Specimen: peripheral blood. The gene calls are TRBV28 and TRBJ1-1; TRBD1 matches at 7 bases. The CDR3 region has the DNA TGTGCCAGCAGTCACAGGGGCAACACTGAAGCTTTCTTT. It yields the protein CASSHRGNTEAFF.